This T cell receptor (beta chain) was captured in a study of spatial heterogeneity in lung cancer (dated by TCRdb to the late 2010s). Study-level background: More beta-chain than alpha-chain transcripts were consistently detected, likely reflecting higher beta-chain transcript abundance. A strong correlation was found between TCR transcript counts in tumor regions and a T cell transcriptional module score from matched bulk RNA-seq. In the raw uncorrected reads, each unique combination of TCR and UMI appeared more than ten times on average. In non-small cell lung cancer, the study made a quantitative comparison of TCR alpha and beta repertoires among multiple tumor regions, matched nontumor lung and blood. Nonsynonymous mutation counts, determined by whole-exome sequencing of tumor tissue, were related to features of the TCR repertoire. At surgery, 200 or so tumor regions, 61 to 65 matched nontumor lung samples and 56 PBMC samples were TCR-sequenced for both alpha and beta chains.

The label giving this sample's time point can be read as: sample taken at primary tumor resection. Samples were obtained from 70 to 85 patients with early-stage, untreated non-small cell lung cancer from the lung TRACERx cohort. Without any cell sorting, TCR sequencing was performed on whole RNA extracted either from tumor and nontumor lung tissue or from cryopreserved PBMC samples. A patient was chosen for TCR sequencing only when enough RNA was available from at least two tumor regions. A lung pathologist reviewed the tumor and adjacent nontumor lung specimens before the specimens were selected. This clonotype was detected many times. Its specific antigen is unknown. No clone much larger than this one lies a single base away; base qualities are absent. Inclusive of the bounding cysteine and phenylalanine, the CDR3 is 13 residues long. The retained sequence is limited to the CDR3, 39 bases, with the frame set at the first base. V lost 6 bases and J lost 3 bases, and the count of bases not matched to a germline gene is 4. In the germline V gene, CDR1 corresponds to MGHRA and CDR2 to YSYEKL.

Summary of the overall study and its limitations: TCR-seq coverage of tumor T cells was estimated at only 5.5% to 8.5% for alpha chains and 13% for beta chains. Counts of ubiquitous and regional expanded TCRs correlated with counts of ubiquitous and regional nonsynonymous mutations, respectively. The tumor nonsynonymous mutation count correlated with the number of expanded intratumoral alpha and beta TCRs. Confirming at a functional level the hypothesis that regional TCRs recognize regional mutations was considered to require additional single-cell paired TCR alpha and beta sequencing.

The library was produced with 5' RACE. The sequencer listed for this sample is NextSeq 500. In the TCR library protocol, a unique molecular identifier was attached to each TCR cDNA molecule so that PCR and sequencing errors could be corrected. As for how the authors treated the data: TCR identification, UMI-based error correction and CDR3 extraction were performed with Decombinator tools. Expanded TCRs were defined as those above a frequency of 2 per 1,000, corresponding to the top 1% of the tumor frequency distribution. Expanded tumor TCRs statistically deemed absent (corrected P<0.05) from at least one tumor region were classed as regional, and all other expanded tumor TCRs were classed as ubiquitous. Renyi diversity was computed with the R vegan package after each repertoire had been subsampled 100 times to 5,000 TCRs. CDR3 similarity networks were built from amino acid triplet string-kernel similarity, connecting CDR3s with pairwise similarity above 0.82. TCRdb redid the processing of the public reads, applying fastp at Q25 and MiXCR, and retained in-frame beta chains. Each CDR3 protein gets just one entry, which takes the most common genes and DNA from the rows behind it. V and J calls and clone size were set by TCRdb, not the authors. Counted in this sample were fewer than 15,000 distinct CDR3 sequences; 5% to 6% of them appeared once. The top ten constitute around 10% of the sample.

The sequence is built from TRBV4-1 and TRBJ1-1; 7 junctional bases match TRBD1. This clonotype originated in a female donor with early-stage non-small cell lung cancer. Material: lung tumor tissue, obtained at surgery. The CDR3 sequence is CASRKGAYTEAFF. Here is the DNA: TGCGCCAGCAGAAAGGGGGCGTACACTGAAGCTTTCTTT.